This T cell receptor (beta chain) was retrieved from a study of T cell responses to AZD1222 COVID-19 vaccine. Only in-frame clones appear in the TCRdb table, and some are missing; sequencing was by immunoSEQ multiplex PCR. Among about 110,000 clones listed, around nine tenths were seen once. Trimming removed 10 bases from V and 5 bases from J, with 17 bases in between. CDR3 size: 13 residues. Whole-study findings and limits: A rise in Spike-specific TCR breadth and depth followed two AZD1222 doses.

As to this clone: Its antigen is currently unknown.

The TCR originated in an adult in good health. The J gene is TRBJ1-1, the V gene TRBV12-3 or TRBV12-4, with TRBD1 as a possible D gene (6 bases). Sample: peripheral blood, taken on day 0 of AZD1222 vaccination. This chain's CDR3 is CATHGRGRTEAFF. The CDR3, as DNA: TGTGCCACCCACGGGAGGGGGAGGACTGAAGCTTTCTTT.